The 32 T cell receptor beta chains in this list originate from one sample, sequenced in a study of T cell changes during pregnancy in multiple sclerosis (dated by TCRdb to about 2019). Libraries were built with the immunoSEQ multiplex PCR assay. The table was pulled from immuneACCESS by TCRdb, which kept in-frame rearrangements only. Such tables lose some clones; where checked, under half of the loss comes from unresolved V genes, and the rest has no known cause. Across this sample there are about 52,000 clones, with 92% seen only once. Jointly, the top ten make up around 0.74% of the sample. This sample comprised CD4+ T cells from peripheral blood mononuclear cells, obtained in the third trimester of pregnancy. Receptor source: a female donor with multiple sclerosis, enrolled in a pregnancy study.

The chain joins TRBV7-2 to TRBJ2-4; 11 bases are a match to TRBD2. This CDR3 region has 20 residues. V was pared by 0 bases and J by 2 bases, with 12 bases of the junction left unmatched. Germline V gene sequence: CDR1 SGHTA, CDR2 FQGNSA. CDR3 nucleotide sequence: TGTGCCAGCAGCTTAGCGCCGGGTAGCGGGGGGGCCCTATCCAAAAACATTCAGTACTTC. Its translation is CASSLAPGSGGALSKNIQYF.

The rearrangement joins TRBV10-3 to TRBJ1-1; 11 bases map to TRBD1. The trim removed 6 bases at V and 3 bases at J, leaving 0 bases unmatched. Germline-derived CDR1 and CDR2 are ENHRY and SYGVKD. The CDR3 loop spans 13 amino acids. The CDR3 DNA sequence: TGTGCCATCAGGGGACAGGGGGACACTGAAGCTTTCTTT. It is translated as CAIRGQGDTEAFF.

The table lists this clone with a count of one. The V call is TRBV5-5, the J call TRBJ1-5; the D gene is possibly TRBD1 (6 bases). V was cut by 4 bases and J by 1 base, with 9 bases left in between. The CDR3 runs 14 residues. Germline values: CDR1 SGHKS, CDR2 YYEKEE (reference sequence). The CDR3 region is CASSGGRSNQPQHF. CDR3 DNA: TGTGCCAGCAGCGGGGGCAGGAGCAATCAGCCCCAGCATTTT.

The J gene is TRBJ2-7, the V gene TRBV6-1, with 9 positions matching TRBD1. The V gene's germline CDR1 is MNHNS and CDR2 SASEGT. The CDR3 is 14 residues long. Trimming took 6 bases from V and 3 from J; bases not matched to a gene: 6. CDR3 DNA sequence: TGTGCCAGCAGGAAGGACAGGGGCCACTACGAGCAGTACTTC. Amino acids: CASRKDRGHYEQYF.

This clone has a single count. This sequence joins TRBV11-1 and TRBJ2-1, with TRBD2 identical over 11 bases. V lost 5 bases and J lost 4; bases outside the gene matches: 4. Germline-derived CDR1 and CDR2 are SGHAT and FQDESV (reference sequence). This CDR3 region has 15 residues. DNA of the CDR3: TGTGCCAGCAGCCTGGGACTAGCGGTTTACAATGAGCAGTTCTTC. It specifies CASSLGLAVYNEQFF.

The V gene is TRBV27, the J gene TRBJ2-3; D uncertain. The V end was cut by 5 bases, the J end by 5 bases, with 8 bases between. This CDR3 contains 12 residues. Per germline, CDR1 MNHEY and CDR2 SMNVEV (reference sequence). CDR3 in DNA: TGTGCCAGCAGTAACGGGTTAGATACGCAGTATTTT. Its translation is CASSNGLDTQYF.

The V call is TRBV21-1, the J call TRBJ2-7; the table's D gene call, TRBD1, was not cross checked with the DNA. TRBV21-1 is a pseudogene. This CDR3 has 15 amino acids. CDR3 in amino acids: CASRVKDRGTYEQYF. The DNA of the CDR3 is TGTGCCAGCAGGGTAAAGGACAGGGGCACCTACGAGCAGTACTTC.

This chain links TRBV4-2 with TRBJ2-3, with 8 positions matching TRBD2. The CDR3 runs 16 residues. Germline CDR1 and CDR2: LGHNA and YNFKEQ. V lost 4 bases and J lost 4; bases outside the gene matches: 10. DNA for the CDR3: TGTGCCAGCAGCCTGGGAAGCGGGGGTTTCCCAGATACGCAGTATTTT. This codes for CASSLGSGGFPDTQYF.

The V gene is TRBV18, the J gene TRBJ2-2; D gene unclear. The ends were cut back, 6 bases at V and 0 bases at J, with 8 bases in the middle. The CDR3 sequence is 14 residues long. Germline CDR1 is KGHSH and CDR2 is LQKENI. CDR3: CASSGNANTGELFF. The CDR3, as DNA: TGTGCCAGCTCGGGCAACGCGAACACCGGGGAGCTGTTTTTT.

The V call is TRBV6-1, the J call TRBJ1-1; 8 positions agree with TRBD1. Germline-derived CDR1 and CDR2 are MNHNS and SASEGT. J gave up 7 bases and V 7 bases, and 14 bases lay outside the gene matches. CDR3 length equals 15 residues. The CDR3 nucleotides read TGTGCCAGCAAGCTCCGGGACAGGTCAACGGGTGAAGCTTTCTTT. Encoded protein: CASKLRDRSTGEAFF.

To note about this clone: A junction boundary mismatches the germline segment, possibly from a read error. The CDR3 sequence is CASSTGTGLQETQYF. In nucleotides, the CDR3 is TGTGCTAGCAGCACCGGGACAGGACTACAAGAGACCCAGTACTTC. The V call is TRBV7-7, the J call TRBJ2-5; 8 nucleotides match TRBD1. This CDR3 contains 15 residues. The germline CDR1 and CDR2 sequences are SSHAT and FNYEAQ (reference sequence). The variable domain in full, with the rest retrieved from reference TRBV7-7 and TRBJ2-5, is GAGVSQSPRYKVTKRGQDVTLRCDPISSHATLYWYQQALGQGPEFLTYFNYEAQPDKSGLPSDRFSAERPEGSISTLTIQRTEQRDSAMYRCASSTGTGLQETQYFGPGTRLLVL.

The V gene is TRBV15, the J gene TRBJ1-4; tentative D call: TRBD1 (6 bases). CDR1 LNHNV and CDR2 YYDKDF come from the germline V gene (reference sequence). The CDR3 length is 17 residues. V was clipped by 0 bases and J by 7 bases, with 18 bases between them. CDR3 region: CATSRDSRQADGEKLFF. CDR3 DNA: TGTGCCACCAGCAGAGATAGCAGACAGGCCGATGGTGAAAAACTGTTTTTT.

This chain joins TRBV7-9 and TRBJ1-4; D gene uncertain. The germline V gene has CDR1 SEHNR and CDR2 FQNEAQ (reference sequence). Trimming removed 7 bases at V and 8 bases at J, with 8 bases between. This CDR3 is 11 amino acids long. The CDR3 is CASIGGEKLFF. The CDR3 DNA follows: TGTGCCAGCATAGGCGGGGAAAAACTGTTTTTT. The full variable domain, completed using reference TRBV7-9 and TRBJ1-4, is DTGVSQNPRHKITKRGQNVTFRCDPISEHNRLYWYRQTLGQGPEFLTYFQNEAQLEKSRLLSDRFSAERPKGSFSTLEIQRTEQGDSAMYLCASIGGEKLFFGSGTQLSVL.

The rearrangement uses TRBV4-2 and TRBJ1-1; 7 bases map to TRBD1. The germline CDR1 and CDR2 sequences are LGHNA and YNFKEQ. J lost 6 bases, V lost 0 bases, and 7 bases had no gene match. The CDR3 runs 15 residues. The CDR3 nucleotides read TGTGCCAGCAGCCAAGATCAGGGGGTAGGAGCTGAAGCTTTCTTT. Translation: CASSQDQGVGAEAFF.

The V call is TRBV9, the J call TRBJ2-3; possibly TRBD2 for D (6 bases). The germline V and J ends were trimmed by 0 bases and 0 bases, with 8 bases remaining between them. The CDR3 is 15 amino acids. The germline CDR1 and CDR2 sequences are SGDLS and YYNGEE. The CDR3 protein is CASSVAGVSTDTQYF. The CDR3 nucleotides read TGTGCCAGCAGCGTAGCGGGGGTTAGCACAGATACGCAGTATTTT.

The V and J genes are TRBV4-1 and TRBJ1-1; 8 positions match TRBD1. Looked up from germline, CDR1 is MGHRA and CDR2 is YSYEKL. This CDR3 contains 15 residues. V shed 1 base, J shed 6 bases, and the junction held 7 bases outside the gene matches. The CDR3 sequence is CASSQAGQGRSEAFF. In nucleotides, the CDR3 is TGCGCCAGCAGCCAAGCCGGACAGGGAAGATCTGAAGCTTTCTTT.

The rearrangement joins TRBV9 to TRBJ2-7, with 9 bases identical to TRBD1. Germline V gene sequence: CDR1 SGDLS, CDR2 YYNGEE. The V and J ends lost 3 bases and 2 bases, in that order; junction bases with no gene match: 6. The CDR3 is 15 amino acids. The CDR3: CASSALGQGPYEQYF. CDR3 nucleotides: TGTGCCAGCAGCGCCCTGGGACAGGGTCCCTACGAGCAGTACTTC.

The chain carries TRBV4-1 and TRBJ2-7, with D unclear. With 1 base removed from V and 3 bases from J, the gap between germline ends came to 10 bases. CDR1 and CDR2 from the germline V gene are MGHRA and YSYEKL. There are 14 residues in the CDR3. As DNA, the CDR3 is TGCGCCAGCAGCCAAGTCACTAACTACTACGAGCAGTACTTC. Encoded protein: CASSQVTNYYEQYF.

The chain uses TRBV5-1 and TRBJ2-1, with D possibly matching TRBD1 (6 bases). Germline V gene lookup returns CDR1 SGHRS and CDR2 YFSETQ. V was clipped by 3 bases and J by 7 bases, with 17 bases between them. CDR3 length: 15 amino acids. The CDR3 coding sequence is TGCGCCAGCAGCTCGACAGGCGCTTTTGGGAATGAGCAGTTCTTC. This sequence encodes CASSSTGAFGNEQFF.

The V gene is TRBV2, the J gene TRBJ1-2; possible D gene TRBD1, 6 bases. Germline CDR1 reads SNHLY; CDR2 reads FYNNEI. Trimming pared 8 bases from V and 7 bases from J, leaving 26 bases between. The CDR3 contains 16 residues. The CDR3 nucleotides read TGTGCCAGCGGGGGCTGGGCGGCAGGGGATTATGGTGGCTACACCTTC. This translates into CASGGWAAGDYGGYTF.

This clone was found a few times. The chain uses TRBV18 and TRBJ2-4, with TRBD1 matching 8 bases. V lost 3 bases and J lost 1; bases outside the gene matches: 5. The CDR3 runs to 16 residues. CDR1 is KGHSH and CDR2 is LQKENI in the germline V gene. The chain's CDR3 is CASSPQGALAKNIQYF. Here the CDR3 DNA reads TGTGCCAGCTCACCTCAGGGGGCGCTGGCCAAAAACATTCAGTACTTC.

The CDR3 spells CASSELAGGQETQYF. In nucleotides, the CDR3 is TGTGCCAGCAGTGAACTAGCGGGGGGCCAAGAGACCCAGTACTTC. The rearrangement uses TRBV6-1 and TRBJ2-5; 11 positions match TRBD2. Germline V gives CDR1 MNHNS, CDR2 SASEGT. This CDR3 is built from 15 residues. J gave up 1 base and V 2 bases, and 0 bases lay outside the gene matches.

In DNA form, the CDR3 reads TGCGCCAGCAGCTTGGTGTCGCTGGGGGCACGGACAGGGACCGGCGAGCAGTACTTC. This sequence encodes CASSLVSLGARTGTGEQYF. The chain has TRBV5-1 and TRBJ2-7; 8 nucleotides match TRBD1. V lost 0 bases to trimming and J lost 6 bases; unmatched junction nucleotides: 20. The CDR3 extends over 19 amino acids. Germline V gene data show CDR1 as SGHRS and CDR2 as YFSETQ.

The chain uses TRBV5-1 and TRBJ2-5; possible D gene TRBD2, 6 bases. The CDR3 runs to 14 residues. Looked up from germline, CDR1 is SGHRS and CDR2 is YFSETQ. V gave up 5 bases and J gave up 4 bases, with 15 bases separating them. The CDR3 sequence: CASRRTAGGETQYF. CDR3 nucleotides: TGCGCCAGCAGACGGACGGCCGGGGGAGAGACCCAGTACTTC.

This clone was seen once. The gene calls are TRBV29-1 and TRBJ2-7; 8 bases match TRBD1. CDR3 length equals 15 residues. V lost 3 bases and J lost 0; bases outside the gene matches: 7. Germline loops: CDR1 SQVTM, CDR2 ANQGSEA. The CDR3 DNA reads TGCAGCGTTGACAGGGGGCGGGGAAGCTCCTACGAGCAGTACTTC. This sequence encodes CSVDRGRGSSYEQYF.

This rearrangement joins TRBV29-1 to TRBJ2-2, with 8 bases matching TRBD1. The CDR3 length is 15 residues. V dropped 6 bases and J dropped 4; count of bases not matched to a gene: 10. Germline CDR1 and CDR2: SQVTM and ANQGSEA. The DNA for the CDR3 is TGCAGCGTCCGGACAGGGACGGGAGTCACCGGGGAGCTGTTTTTT. Translated: CSVRTGTGVTGELFF.

The rearrangement uses TRBV7-2 and TRBJ1-2, with D perhaps TRBD1 (6 bases). V was cut by 5 bases and J by 8 bases, with 12 bases left in between. This CDR3 region has 12 residues. Germline CDR1 is SGHTA and CDR2 is FQGNSA. This CDR3 is CASSIDRQGYTF. CDR3 DNA: TGTGCCAGCAGCATCGACAGGCAGGGCTACACCTTC.

This rearrangement joins TRBV18 to TRBJ1-2, with D uncertain. The CDR3 consists of 13 residues. V lost 2 bases and J lost 8, with 12 bases in between. The V gene's germline CDR1 is KGHSH and CDR2 LQKENI. The CDR3 region is CASSPEEAWGYTF. The DNA for the CDR3 is TGTGCCAGCTCACCAGAAGAGGCATGGGGCTACACCTTC.

The chain couples TRBV7-9 to TRBJ1-2, with D hard to call. Germline CDR1 SEHNR, CDR2 FQNEAQ (reference sequence). The CDR3 extends over 13 amino acids. Deletions cut 3 bases from V and 1 base from J, with 6 bases between. DNA for the CDR3: TGTGCCAGCAGCTTTTCTAATAACTATGGCTACACCTTC. It codes for CASSFSNNYGYTF.

This clone has only one observation. V is TRBV12-5 and J is TRBJ1-2, with a weak D call TRBD1 (5 bases). V lost 5 bases to trimming and J lost 8 bases, with 12 bases between them. The CDR3 is 12 residues long. The V gene's germline CDR1 is LGHNT and CDR2 FRNRAP. The CDR3 spells CASGPGLSGYTF. For the CDR3, the DNA is TGTGCTAGTGGTCCGGGACTGAGCGGCTACACCTTC.

V gene TRBV18 combines with J gene TRBJ1-6; the D gene is possibly TRBD1 (5 bases). Trimming shortened V by 6 bases and J by 8 bases, and 20 bases separated the two germline ends. The CDR3 sequence is 16 residues long. The V gene's germline CDR1 is KGHSH and CDR2 LQKENI. CDR3 DNA: TGTGCCAGCTCGCCTCGGGGCGGGGGAACCGATTCACCCCTCCACTTT. Encoded protein: CASSPRGGGTDSPLHF.

This chain joins TRBV7-9 and TRBJ1-1; no clear D gene. This CDR3 has 13 amino acids. Germline V gene lookup returns CDR1 SEHNR and CDR2 FQNEAQ (reference sequence). Trimming left V 6 bases short and J 2 bases short, with 10 bases between. The DNA of the CDR3 is TGTGCCAGCAGAGTTCCGGGAAACACTGAAGCTTTCTTT. Amino acid sequence: CASRVPGNTEAFF.